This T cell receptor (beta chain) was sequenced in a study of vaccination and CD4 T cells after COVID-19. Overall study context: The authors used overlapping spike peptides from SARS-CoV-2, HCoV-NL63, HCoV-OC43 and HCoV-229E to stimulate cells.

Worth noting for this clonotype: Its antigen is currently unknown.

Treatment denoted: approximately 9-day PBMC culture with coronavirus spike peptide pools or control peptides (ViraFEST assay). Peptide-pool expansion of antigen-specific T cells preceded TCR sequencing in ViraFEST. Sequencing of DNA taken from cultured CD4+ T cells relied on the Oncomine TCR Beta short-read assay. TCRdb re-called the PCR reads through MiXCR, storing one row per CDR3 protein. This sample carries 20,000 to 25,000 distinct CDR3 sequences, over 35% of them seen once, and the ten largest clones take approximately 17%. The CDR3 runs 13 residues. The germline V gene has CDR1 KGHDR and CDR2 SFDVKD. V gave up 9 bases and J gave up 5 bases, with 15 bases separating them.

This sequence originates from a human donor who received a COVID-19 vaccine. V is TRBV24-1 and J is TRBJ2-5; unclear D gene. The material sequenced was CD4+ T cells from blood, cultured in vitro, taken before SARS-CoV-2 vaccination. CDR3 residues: CATSRAYGETQYF. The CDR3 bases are TGTGCCACCTCCCGCGCCTACGGGGAGACCCAGTACTTC.